This note documents a single T cell receptor beta chain sequence. The antigen is undetermined. Trimming at V came to 4 bases and at J to 8 bases, leaving 10 bases not matched to a gene. The V gene's germline CDR1 is MNHNS and CDR2 SASEGT. The CDR3 has 16 residues. The sample is drawn from a study of cytomegalovirus exposure and HLA in healthy donors. Findings and caveats of the study: Near-uniform donor sequencing depth was presumed by presence/absence analyses.

PCR involved 60 Vbeta and 13 Jbeta primers. Clones were sequenced by immunoSEQ multiplex PCR, and TCRdb holds only the in-frame ones, with some missing. The repertoire holds some 34,000 clones, with 55% to 80% as singletons. This sequence was found in a man aged 40-50 years in good health and CMV-seropositive. What was sequenced was PBMCs. J is TRBJ1-6 and V is TRBV6-1; TRBD1 matches 8 bases. In nucleotides, the CDR3 is TGTGCCAGCAGTGGAGCGCAGGGGGCGCTGGATTCACCCCTCCACTTT. Translated, it gives CASSGAQGALDSPLHF.